This T cell receptor beta chain emerged from a study of CD8+ T cells in alopecia areata. Study information: Twice a day, 5 to 10 mg of oral tofacitinib was administered to treated patients. Percentage of affected scalp area was the basis on which treated patients' severity was scored. Notes on the study in general: Scalp repertoires also include resident alphabeta T cells from normal skin.

Germline V CDR1 and CDR2: LNHNV, YYDKDF (reference sequence). The CDR3 runs to 13 residues. V was clipped by 5 bases and J by 3 bases, with 8 bases between them. cDNA prepared by RNA extraction and subsequent reverse transcription served as the template for sequencing. Here immunoSEQ multiplex PCR was the method, and the copy in TCRdb shows in-frame clones only, minus some. In the table there are 130,000 or so clones, about 59% of which are singletons. As concerns this clone: The antigen remains unidentified.

Noted treatment: oral pan-JAK inhibitor, 5-10 mg twice daily. The receptor was isolated from a human donor with alopecia areata. The chain uses TRBV15 and TRBJ1-5; a weak D match, TRBD1 (6 bases). Specimen: CD4+ T cells sorted from blood, collected at week 4, from a patient treated with tofacitinib. The CDR3 region is CATSGQPNQPQHF. For the CDR3, the DNA is TGTGCCACCAGCGGACAGCCCAATCAGCCCCAGCATTTT.